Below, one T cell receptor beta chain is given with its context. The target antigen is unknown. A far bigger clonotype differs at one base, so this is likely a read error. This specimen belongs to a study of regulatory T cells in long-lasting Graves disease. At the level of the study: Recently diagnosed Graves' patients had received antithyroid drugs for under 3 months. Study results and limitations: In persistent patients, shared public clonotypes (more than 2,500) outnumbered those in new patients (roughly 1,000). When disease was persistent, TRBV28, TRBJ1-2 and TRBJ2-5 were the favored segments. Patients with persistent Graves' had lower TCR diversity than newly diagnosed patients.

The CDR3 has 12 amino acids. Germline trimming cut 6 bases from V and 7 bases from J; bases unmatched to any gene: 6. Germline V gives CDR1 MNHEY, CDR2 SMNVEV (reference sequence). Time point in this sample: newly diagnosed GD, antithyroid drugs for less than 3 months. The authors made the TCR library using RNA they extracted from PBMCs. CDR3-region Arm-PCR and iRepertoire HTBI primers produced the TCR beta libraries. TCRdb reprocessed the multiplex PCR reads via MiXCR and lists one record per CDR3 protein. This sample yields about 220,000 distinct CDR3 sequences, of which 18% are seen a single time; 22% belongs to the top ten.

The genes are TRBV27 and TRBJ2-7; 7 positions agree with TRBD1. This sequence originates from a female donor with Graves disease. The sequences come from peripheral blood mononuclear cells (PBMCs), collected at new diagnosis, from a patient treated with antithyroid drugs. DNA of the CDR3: TGTGCCAGCAGCAAACAGGGGAATGAGCAGTACTTC. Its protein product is CASSKQGNEQYF.